This T cell receptor beta chain was identified in a study of cytomegalovirus exposure and HLA in healthy donors. Study-wide context: Prior work identified 120 million or so unique TCR beta sequences in 150 million to 200 million T cells. Study findings and constraints: Solely CMV serostatus was available to characterize immune exposure. Segments of the TCR beta V type were, in most cases, productive about 87% or about 30% of the time in an earlier analysis.

Details on this clone: What it binds is not known.

PCR involved 60 Vbeta and 13 Jbeta primers. Sequencing was performed with immunoSEQ multiplex PCR; in TCRdb, only in-frame clones are kept and a portion is missing. The sample spans about 170,000 clones; the ten largest clones claim about 0.81%. The trim removed 4 bases at V and 6 bases at J, leaving 10 bases unmatched. The CDR3 totals 15 residues. Germline values: CDR1 SGHRS, CDR2 YFSETQ. The chain combines TRBV5-1 with TRBJ2-7; TRBD1 aligns across 10 bases. The sequencing sample was made of PBMCs. This clonotype originated in a woman aged 18-35 years in good health and CMV-seropositive. Here the CDR3 reads CASSLWDRGEVEQYF. The DNA for the CDR3 is TGCGCCAGCAGCCTCTGGGACAGGGGAGAGGTCGAGCAGTACTTC.